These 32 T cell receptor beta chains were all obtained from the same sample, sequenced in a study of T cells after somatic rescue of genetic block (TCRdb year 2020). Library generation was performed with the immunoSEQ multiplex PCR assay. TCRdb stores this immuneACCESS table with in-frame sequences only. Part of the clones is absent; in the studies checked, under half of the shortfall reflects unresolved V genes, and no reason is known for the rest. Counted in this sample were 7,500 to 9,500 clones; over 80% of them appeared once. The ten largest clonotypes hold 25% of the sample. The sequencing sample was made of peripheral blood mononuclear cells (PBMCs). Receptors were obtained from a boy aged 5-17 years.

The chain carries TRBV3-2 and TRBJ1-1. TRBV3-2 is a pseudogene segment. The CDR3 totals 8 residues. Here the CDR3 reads CATREAFF. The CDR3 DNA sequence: TGTGCCACTAGGGAAGCTTTCTTT.

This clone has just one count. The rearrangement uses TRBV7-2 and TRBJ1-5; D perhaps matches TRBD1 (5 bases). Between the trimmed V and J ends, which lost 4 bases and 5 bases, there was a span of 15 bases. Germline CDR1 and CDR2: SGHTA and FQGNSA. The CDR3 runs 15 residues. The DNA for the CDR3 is TGTGCCAGCAGCTCCCCGGGGGGAAGAGATCAGCCCCAGCATTTT. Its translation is CASSSPGGRDQPQHF.

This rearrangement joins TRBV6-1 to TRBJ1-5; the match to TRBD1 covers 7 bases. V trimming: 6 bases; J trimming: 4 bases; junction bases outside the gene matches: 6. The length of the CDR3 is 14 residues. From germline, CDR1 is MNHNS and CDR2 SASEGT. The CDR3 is CASREQGRNQPQHF. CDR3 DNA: TGTGCCAGCAGAGAACAGGGGAGGAATCAGCCCCAGCATTTT.

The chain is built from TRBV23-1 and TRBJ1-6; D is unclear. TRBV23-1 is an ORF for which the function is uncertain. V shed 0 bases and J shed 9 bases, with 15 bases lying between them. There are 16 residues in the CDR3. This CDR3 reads CASSQSEPARISPLHF. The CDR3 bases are TGCGCCAGCAGTCAATCAGAGCCGGCCCGAATTTCACCCCTCCACTTT.

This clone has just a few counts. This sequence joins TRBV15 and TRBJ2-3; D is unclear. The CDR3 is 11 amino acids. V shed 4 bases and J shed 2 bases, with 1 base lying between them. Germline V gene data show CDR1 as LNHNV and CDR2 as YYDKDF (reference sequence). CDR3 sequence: CATSNTDTQYF. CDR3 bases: TGTGCCACCAGCAACACAGATACGCAGTATTTT.

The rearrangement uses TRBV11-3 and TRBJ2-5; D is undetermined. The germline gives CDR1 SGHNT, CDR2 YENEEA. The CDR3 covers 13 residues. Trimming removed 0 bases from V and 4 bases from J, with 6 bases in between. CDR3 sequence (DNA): TGTGCCAGCAGCTTAGAACTCAGAGAGACCCAGTACTTC. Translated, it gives CASSLELRETQYF.

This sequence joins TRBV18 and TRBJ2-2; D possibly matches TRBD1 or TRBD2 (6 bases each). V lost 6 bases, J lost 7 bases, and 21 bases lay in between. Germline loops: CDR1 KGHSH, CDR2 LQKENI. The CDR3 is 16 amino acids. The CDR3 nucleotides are TGTGCCAGCTCTGCTCGGGAGACAGGCTGGGTCGGGGAGCTGTTTTTT. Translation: CASSARETGWVGELFF.

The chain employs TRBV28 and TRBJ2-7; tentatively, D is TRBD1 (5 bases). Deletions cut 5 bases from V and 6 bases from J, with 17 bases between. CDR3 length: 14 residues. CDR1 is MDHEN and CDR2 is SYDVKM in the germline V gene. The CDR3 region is CASSTQGLLGEQYF. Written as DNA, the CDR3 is TGTGCCAGCAGTACCCAGGGTCTTCTCGGCGAGCAGTACTTC.

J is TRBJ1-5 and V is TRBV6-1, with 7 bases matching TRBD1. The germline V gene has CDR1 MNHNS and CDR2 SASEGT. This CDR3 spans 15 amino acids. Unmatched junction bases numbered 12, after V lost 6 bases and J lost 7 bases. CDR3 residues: CASRMRQGPGQPQHF. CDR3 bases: TGTGCCAGCAGGATGAGACAGGGACCAGGGCAGCCCCAGCATTTT.

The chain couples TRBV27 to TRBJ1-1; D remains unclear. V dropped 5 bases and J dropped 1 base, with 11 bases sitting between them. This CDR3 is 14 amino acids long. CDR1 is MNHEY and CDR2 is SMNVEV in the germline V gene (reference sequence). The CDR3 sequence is CASSPSVGNTEAFF. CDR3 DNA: TGTGCCAGCAGTCCATCGGTGGGGAACACTGAAGCTTTCTTT.

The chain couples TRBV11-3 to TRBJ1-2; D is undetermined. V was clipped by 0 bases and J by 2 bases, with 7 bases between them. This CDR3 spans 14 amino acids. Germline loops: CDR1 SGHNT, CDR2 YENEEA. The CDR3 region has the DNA TGTGCCAGCAGCTTAGATTCAGCGAACTATGGCTACACCTTC. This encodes CASSLDSANYGYTF.

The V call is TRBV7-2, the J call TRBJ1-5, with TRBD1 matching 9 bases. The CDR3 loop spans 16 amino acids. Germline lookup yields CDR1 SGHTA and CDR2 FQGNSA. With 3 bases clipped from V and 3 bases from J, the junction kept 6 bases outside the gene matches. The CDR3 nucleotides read TGTGCCAGCAGCTTCGCGGGACAGGGCCTCAATCAGCCCCAGCATTTT. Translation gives CASSFAGQGLNQPQHF.

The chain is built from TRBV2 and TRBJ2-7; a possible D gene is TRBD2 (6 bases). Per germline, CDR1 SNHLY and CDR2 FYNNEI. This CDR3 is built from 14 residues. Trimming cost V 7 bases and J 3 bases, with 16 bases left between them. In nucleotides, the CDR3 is TGTGCCAGCAACCCCCTCGGGGGTAGCTACGAGCAGTACTTC. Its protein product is CASNPLGGSYEQYF. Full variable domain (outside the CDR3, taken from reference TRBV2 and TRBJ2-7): EPEVTQTPSHQVTQMGQEVILRCVPISNHLYFYWYRQILGQKVEFLVSFYNNEISEKSEIFDDQFSVERPDGSNFTLKIRSTKLEDSAMYFCASNPLGGSYEQYFGPGTRLTVT.

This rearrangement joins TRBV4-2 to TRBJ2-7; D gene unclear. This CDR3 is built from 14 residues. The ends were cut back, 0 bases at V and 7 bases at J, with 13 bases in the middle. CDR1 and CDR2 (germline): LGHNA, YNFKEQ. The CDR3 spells CASSQDVRRPEQYF. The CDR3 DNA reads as TGTGCCAGCAGCCAAGATGTTCGGCGTCCGGAGCAGTACTTC.

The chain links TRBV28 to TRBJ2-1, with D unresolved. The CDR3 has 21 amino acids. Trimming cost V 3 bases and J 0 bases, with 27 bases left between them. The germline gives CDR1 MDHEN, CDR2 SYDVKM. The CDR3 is CASSFYMASEARRSSYNEQFF. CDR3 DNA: TGTGCCAGCAGTTTTTATATGGCGTCGGAAGCGCGACGAAGCTCCTACAATGAGCAGTTCTTC.

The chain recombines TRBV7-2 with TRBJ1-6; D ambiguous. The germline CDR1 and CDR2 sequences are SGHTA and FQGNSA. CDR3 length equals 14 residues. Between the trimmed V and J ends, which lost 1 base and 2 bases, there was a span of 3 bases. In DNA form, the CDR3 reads TGTGCCAGCAGCTTAGGAGCCTATAATTCACCCCTCCACTTT. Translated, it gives CASSLGAYNSPLHF.

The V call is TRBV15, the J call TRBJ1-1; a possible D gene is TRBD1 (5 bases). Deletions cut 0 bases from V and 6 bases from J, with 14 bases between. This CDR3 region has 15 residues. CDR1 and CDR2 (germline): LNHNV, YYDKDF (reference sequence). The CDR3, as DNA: TGTGCCACCAGCAGAGAGCTAAGCGGGGCCCCTGAAGCTTTCTTT. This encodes CATSRELSGAPEAFF.

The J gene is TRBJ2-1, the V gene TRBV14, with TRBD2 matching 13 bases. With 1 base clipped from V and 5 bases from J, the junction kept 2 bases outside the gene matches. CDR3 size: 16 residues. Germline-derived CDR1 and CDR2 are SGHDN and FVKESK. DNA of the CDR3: TGTGCCAGCAGCCAAGGGACTAGCGGGAGCCACAATGAGCAGTTCTTC. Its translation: CASSQGTSGSHNEQFF.

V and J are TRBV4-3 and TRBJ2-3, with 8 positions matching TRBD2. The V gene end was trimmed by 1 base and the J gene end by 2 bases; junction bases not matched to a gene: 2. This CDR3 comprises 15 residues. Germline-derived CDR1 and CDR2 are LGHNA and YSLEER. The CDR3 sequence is CASSQAGGNTDTQYF. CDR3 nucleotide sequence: TGCGCCAGCAGCCAAGCGGGAGGGAACACAGATACGCAGTATTTT.

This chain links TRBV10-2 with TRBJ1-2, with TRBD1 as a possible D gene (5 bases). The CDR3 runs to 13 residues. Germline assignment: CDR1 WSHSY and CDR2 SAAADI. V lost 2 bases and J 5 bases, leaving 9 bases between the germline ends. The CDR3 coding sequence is TGCGCCAGCAGTGAGGGCCGGGGGTATGGCTACACCTTC. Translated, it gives CASSEGRGYGYTF.

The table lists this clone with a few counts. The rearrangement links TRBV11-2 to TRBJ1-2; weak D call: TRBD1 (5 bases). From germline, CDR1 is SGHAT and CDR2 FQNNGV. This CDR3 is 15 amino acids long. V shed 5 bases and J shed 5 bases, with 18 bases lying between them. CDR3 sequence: CASSTSGMEGYGYTF. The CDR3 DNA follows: TGTGCCAGCAGCACCTCAGGGATGGAAGGGTATGGCTACACCTTC.

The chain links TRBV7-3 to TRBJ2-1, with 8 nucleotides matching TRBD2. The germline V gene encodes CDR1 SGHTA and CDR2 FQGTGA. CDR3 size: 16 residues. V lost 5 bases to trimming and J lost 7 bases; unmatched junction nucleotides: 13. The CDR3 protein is CASSPTLGLANNEQFF. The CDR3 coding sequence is TGTGCCAGCAGCCCGACCTTAGGACTAGCCAATAATGAGCAGTTCTTC.

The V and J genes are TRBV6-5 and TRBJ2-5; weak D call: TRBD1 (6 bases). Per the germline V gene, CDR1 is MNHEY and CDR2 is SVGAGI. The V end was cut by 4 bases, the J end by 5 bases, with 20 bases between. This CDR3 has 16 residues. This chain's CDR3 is CASSSQGIVYAETQYF. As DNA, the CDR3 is TGTGCCAGCAGTTCCCAGGGGATCGTGTATGCGGAGACCCAGTACTTC.

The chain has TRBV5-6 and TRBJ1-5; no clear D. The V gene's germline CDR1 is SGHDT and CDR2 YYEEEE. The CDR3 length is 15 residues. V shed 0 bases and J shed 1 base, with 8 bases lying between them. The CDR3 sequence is CASSLGTASNQPQHF. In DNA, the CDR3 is TGTGCCAGCAGCTTGGGGACCGCAAGCAATCAGCCCCAGCATTTT.

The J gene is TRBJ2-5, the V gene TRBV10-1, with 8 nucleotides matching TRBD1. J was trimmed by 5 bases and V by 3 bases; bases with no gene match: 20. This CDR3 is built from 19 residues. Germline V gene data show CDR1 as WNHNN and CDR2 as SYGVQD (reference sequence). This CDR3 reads CASSDSKHPPRQGIETQYF. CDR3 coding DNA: TGCGCCAGCAGTGACTCAAAGCACCCACCGAGACAGGGGATCGAGACCCAGTACTTC.

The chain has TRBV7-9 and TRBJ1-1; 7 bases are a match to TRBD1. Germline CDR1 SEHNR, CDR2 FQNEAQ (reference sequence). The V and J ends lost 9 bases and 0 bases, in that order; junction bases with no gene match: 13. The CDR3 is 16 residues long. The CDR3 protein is CASINRDSLMNTEAFF. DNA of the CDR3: TGTGCCAGTATAAACCGGGACAGTCTAATGAACACTGAAGCTTTCTTT.

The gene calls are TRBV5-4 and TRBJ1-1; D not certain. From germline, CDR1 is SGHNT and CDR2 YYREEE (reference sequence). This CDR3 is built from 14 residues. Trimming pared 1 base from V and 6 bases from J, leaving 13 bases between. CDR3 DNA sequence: TGTGCCAGCAGCTTGAGGGCCGGATGGGCTGAAGCTTTCTTT. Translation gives CASSLRAGWAEAFF.

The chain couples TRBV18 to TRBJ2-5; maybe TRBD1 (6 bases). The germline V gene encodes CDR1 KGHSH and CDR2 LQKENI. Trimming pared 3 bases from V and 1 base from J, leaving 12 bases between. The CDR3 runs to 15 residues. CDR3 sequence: CASSPPGTSQETQYF. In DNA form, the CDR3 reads TGTGCCAGCTCACCCCCCGGGACATCCCAAGAGACCCAGTACTTC.

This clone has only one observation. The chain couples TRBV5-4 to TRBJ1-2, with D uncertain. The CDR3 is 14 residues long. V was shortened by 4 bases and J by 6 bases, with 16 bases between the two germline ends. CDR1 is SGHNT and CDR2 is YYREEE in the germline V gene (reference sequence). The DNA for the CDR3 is TGTGCCAGCAGCCCGACTGTGGCCCTGGATGGCTACACCTTC. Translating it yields CASSPTVALDGYTF.

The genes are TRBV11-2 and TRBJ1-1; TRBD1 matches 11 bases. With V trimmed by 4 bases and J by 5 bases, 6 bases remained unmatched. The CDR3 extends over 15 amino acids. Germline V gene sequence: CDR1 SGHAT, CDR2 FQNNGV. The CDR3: CASSSGTGGVTEAFF. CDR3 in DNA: TGTGCCAGCAGCTCGGGGACAGGGGGAGTTACTGAAGCTTTCTTT.

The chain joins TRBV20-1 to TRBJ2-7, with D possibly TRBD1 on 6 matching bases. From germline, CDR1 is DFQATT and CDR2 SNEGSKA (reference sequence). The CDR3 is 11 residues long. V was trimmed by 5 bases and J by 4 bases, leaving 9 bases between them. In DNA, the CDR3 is TGCAGTGCTGAAACAGGGTACGAGCAGTACTTC. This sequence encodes CSAETGYEQYF.

CDR3 sequence reads: CASSSVRELPRRTDTQYF. CDR3 DNA: TGTGCCAGCAGCTCGGTCCGGGAACTCCCGCGGAGAACAGATACGCAGTATTTT. This sequence joins TRBV5-4 and TRBJ2-3; a weak D match, TRBD2 (5 bases). The V and J ends lost 3 bases and 3 bases respectively, with 23 bases between them. CDR1 is SGHNT, CDR2 YYREEE, per germline (reference sequence). This CDR3 is 18 amino acids long.